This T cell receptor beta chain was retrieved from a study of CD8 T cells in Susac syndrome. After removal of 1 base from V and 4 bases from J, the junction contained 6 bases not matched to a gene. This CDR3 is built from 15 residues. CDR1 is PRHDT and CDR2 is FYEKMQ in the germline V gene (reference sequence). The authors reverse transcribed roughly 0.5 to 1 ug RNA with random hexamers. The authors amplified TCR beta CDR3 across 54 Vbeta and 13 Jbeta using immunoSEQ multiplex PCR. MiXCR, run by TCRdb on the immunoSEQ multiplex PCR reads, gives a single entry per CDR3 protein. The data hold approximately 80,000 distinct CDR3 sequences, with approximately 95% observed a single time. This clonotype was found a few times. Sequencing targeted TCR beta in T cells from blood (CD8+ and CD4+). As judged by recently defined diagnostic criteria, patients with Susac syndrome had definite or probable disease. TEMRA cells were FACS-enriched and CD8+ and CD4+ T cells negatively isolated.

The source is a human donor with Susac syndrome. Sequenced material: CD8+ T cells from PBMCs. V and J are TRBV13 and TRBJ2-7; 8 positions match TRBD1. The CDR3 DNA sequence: TGTGCCAGCAGCTTAGAAGGTAGGACAGGGTACGAGCAGTACTTC. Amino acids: CASSLEGRTGYEQYF.